This T cell receptor (beta chain) was documented in a study of PD-L1 blockade in urothelial cancer. For the study at large: Analysis of the blood was performed 3 weeks (second dose) and 6 weeks after treatment start.

The germline CDR1 and CDR2 sequences are LGHNA and YNFKEQ. Deletions cut 1 base from V and 5 bases from J, with 21 bases between. CDR3 length: 17 amino acids. The assay was immunoSEQ multiplex PCR, and TCRdb's table has in-frame clones only and misses some. The sample records about 30,000 clones, 87% being singletons. The rearrangement uses TRBV4-2 and TRBJ2-7, with a possible D match to TRBD2 (7 bases). The sequence came from a man between 45 and 60 years old with urothelial cancer. The source was PBMCs, collected around atezolizumab (anti-PD-L1) treatment. The CDR3 DNA sequence: TGTGCCAGCAGCCAAGGACGCGGGGGCGCCTCTAAGGACGAGCAGTACTTC. It is translated as CASSQGRGGASKDEQYF.